One and the same sample provided the 20 T cell receptor beta chains below, sequenced in a study of blood T cell repertoires in COVID-19. Using immunoSEQ multiplex PCR, the repertoire was profiled, and TCRdb retains in-frame clones only, with some absent. The sample consists of under 250,000 clones, roughly 85% of them appearing once. Material: PBMCs or T cells enriched from blood (not recorded which). These receptors all stem from a woman in her forties or fifties with acute COVID-19.

The CDR3 spells CASGPVAGGAQTQYF. CDR3 DNA: TGTGCCAGTGGGCCCGTAGCGGGGGGGGCTCAGACCCAGTACTTC. The chain recombines TRBV6-5 with TRBJ2-5, with 11 bases that match TRBD2. The CDR3 is made up of 15 amino acids. J was trimmed by 6 bases and V by 9 bases; bases with no gene match: 12. Germline assignment: CDR1 MNHEY and CDR2 SVGAGI.

CDR3 in amino acids: CATSRDAPGKVAGNTIYF. As DNA, the CDR3 is TGTGCCACCAGCAGAGATGCGCCGGGGAAGGTTGCTGGAAACACCATATATTTT. The chain carries TRBV15 and TRBJ1-3, with unresolved D. Germline CDR1 reads LNHNV; CDR2 reads YYDKDF (reference sequence). The V end lost 0 bases, the J end lost 2 bases, and 17 bases lay between the germline ends. The CDR3 contains 18 residues.

V gene TRBV29-1 combines with J gene TRBJ2-7; TRBD1 aligns across 7 bases. J lost 3 bases, V lost 6 bases, and 5 bases had no gene match. The CDR3 is 12 amino acids. Per the germline V gene, CDR1 is SQVTM and CDR2 is ANQGSEA. The CDR3 region is CSVTGANYEQYF. The CDR3 DNA follows: TGCAGCGTAACAGGGGCCAACTACGAGCAGTACTTC.

V gene TRBV6-2 or TRBV6-3 combines with J gene TRBJ1-3; TRBD1 matches at 8 bases. The V and J ends lost 1 base and 4 bases, in that order; junction bases with no gene match: 3. Germline V gene sequence: CDR1 MNHEY, CDR2 SVGEGT. This CDR3 region has 15 residues. CDR3 in amino acids: CASSYFQGAGNTIYF. In DNA, the CDR3 is TGTGCCAGCAGTTACTTCCAGGGGGCCGGAAACACCATATATTTT.

V gene TRBV5-1 combines with J gene TRBJ1-4; 10 positions agree with TRBD1. Germline values: CDR1 SGHRS, CDR2 YFSETQ. The CDR3 has 16 residues. Unmatched junction bases numbered 8, after V lost 2 bases and J lost 7 bases. CDR3 loop: CASSFDPGTGAEKLFF. The CDR3 DNA is TGCGCCAGCAGCTTTGATCCCGGGACAGGGGCTGAAAAACTGTTTTTT.

The chain couples TRBV7-8 to TRBJ2-1; 9 nucleotides agree with TRBD2. This CDR3 has 15 residues. The V and J ends lost 1 base and 12 bases, in that order; junction bases with no gene match: 10. Germline CDR1 SGHVS, CDR2 FQNEAQ. CDR3 sequence: CASSLGQRGAGRQFF. Here the CDR3 DNA reads TGTGCCAGCAGCTTAGGGCAGCGGGGGGCTGGCCGGCAGTTCTTC.

The rearrangement uses TRBV29-1 and TRBJ2-3; maybe TRBD2 (7 bases). The CDR3 is 14 amino acids. The germline CDR1 and CDR2 sequences are SQVTM and ANQGSEA. Trimming stripped 3 bases from V and 2 bases from J, with 12 bases between. CDR3 sequence (DNA): TGCAGCGTTGACTCGCGGGGGCCCACAGATACGCAGTATTTT. It specifies CSVDSRGPTDTQYF.

In its sample, this clone was seen a few times. The chain uses TRBV7-2 and TRBJ2-7; 10 bases map to TRBD2. Germline V CDR1 and CDR2: SGHTA, FQGNSA. The CDR3 loop spans 15 amino acids. V lost 1 base to trimming and J lost 2 bases; unmatched junction nucleotides: 2. The CDR3 sequence: CASSLGLAGAYEQYF. The DNA for the CDR3 is TGTGCCAGCAGCTTAGGGCTAGCGGGGGCCTACGAGCAGTACTTC.

The chain combines TRBV19 with TRBJ1-5; the D gene is possibly TRBD1 (6 bases). The CDR3 spans 13 residues. Germline CDR1 LNHDA, CDR2 SQIVND (reference sequence). V lost 7 bases to trimming and J lost 3 bases, with 10 bases between them. The CDR3 region has the DNA TGTGCCAGTAAGGACAGTGTCAATCAGCCCCAGCATTTT. Its translation: CASKDSVNQPQHF.

Only a few counts were recorded for this clone. The chain joins TRBV21-1 to TRBJ2-7; TRBD1 was called by the table and not checked on the DNA. TRBV21-1 is a pseudogene. This CDR3 region has 16 residues. For the CDR3, the DNA is TGTGCCAGCAGCAGATTTACGCAGGGCAGACGCTACGAGCAGTACTTC. This codes for CASSRFTQGRRYEQYF.

This rearrangement joins TRBV10-3 to TRBJ2-7, with 7 bases lining up with TRBD1. V was pared by 2 bases and J by 6 bases, with 7 bases of the junction left unmatched. This CDR3 is built from 14 residues. Germline V gene data show CDR1 as ENHRY and CDR2 as SYGVKD. The CDR3 here is CAISERQGEREQYF. CDR3 in DNA: TGTGCCATCAGTGAGCGACAGGGAGAGCGCGAGCAGTACTTC.

The chain has TRBV30 and TRBJ1-3, with 7 bases identical to TRBD1. After removal of 0 bases from V and 4 bases from J, the junction contained 6 bases not matched to a gene. There are 15 residues in the CDR3. Per the germline V gene, CDR1 is GTSNPN and CDR2 is SVGIG (reference sequence). In nucleotides, the CDR3 is TGTGCCTGGAGTGTAAGGGGGGACAGCGGAAACACCATATATTTT. It encodes CAWSVRGDSGNTIYF.

This sequence joins TRBV5-1 and TRBJ2-2; 7 positions match TRBD2. The ends lost 1 base at V and 3 bases at J; junction bases unmatched: 3. The V gene's germline CDR1 is SGHRS and CDR2 YFSETQ. CDR3 length: 15 amino acids. The DNA for the CDR3 is TGCGCCAGCAGCTTGCTCGGACTAGACACCGGGGAGCTGTTTTTT. It encodes CASSLLGLDTGELFF.

The gene calls are TRBV18 and TRBJ2-2, with TRBD1 as a possible D gene (6 bases). The ends were cut back, 3 bases at V and 0 bases at J, with 11 bases in the middle. The CDR3 runs 16 residues. The V gene's germline CDR1 is KGHSH and CDR2 LQKENI. In nucleotides, the CDR3 is TGTGCCAGCTCACCCCGGGACATCTCGAACACCGGGGAGCTGTTTTTT. Its translation is CASSPRDISNTGELFF. Full variable domain (outside the CDR3, taken from reference TRBV18 and TRBJ2-2): NAGVMQNPRHLVRRRGQEARLRCSPMKGHSHVYWYRQLPEEGLKFMVYLQKENIIDESGMPKERFSAEFPKEGPSILRIQQVVRGDSAAYFCASSPRDISNTGELFFGEGSRLTVL.

The chain is built from TRBV12-3 or TRBV12-4 and TRBJ1-1; D is unresolved. V lost 6 bases to trimming and J lost 0 bases, with 8 bases between them. The CDR3 has 13 amino acids. CDR3 DNA sequence: TGTGCCAGCAGGGTTACATTGAACACTGAAGCTTTCTTT. This gives the protein CASRVTLNTEAFF.

The chain recombines TRBV2 with TRBJ1-1, with 7 nucleotides matching TRBD1. This CDR3 is built from 12 residues. The J segment lost 2 bases and the V segment lost 9 bases, leaving 3 bases of the junction unmatched. The germline CDR1 and CDR2 sequences are SNHLY and FYNNEI. The CDR3 coding sequence is TGTGCCAGTGGGGACAGAAACACTGAAGCTTTCTTT. Its translation: CASGDRNTEAFF.

This clone was observed a handful of times. V usage is TRBV27 and J usage is TRBJ1-1; no firm D call. CDR1 MNHEY and CDR2 SMNVEV come from the germline V gene (reference sequence). V lost 5 bases and J lost 2, with 9 bases in between. The CDR3 spans 13 residues. The CDR3: CASSRRYNTEAFF. CDR3 bases: TGTGCCAGCAGTCGGAGATATAACACTGAAGCTTTCTTT.

The chain uses TRBV3-1 (or the pseudogene TRBV3-2) and TRBJ2-7, with D tentatively TRBD2 (5 bases). In germline, CDR1 is LGHDT, CDR2 YNNKEL (reference sequence). The V and J ends lost 5 bases and 2 bases respectively, with 10 bases between them. The CDR3 spans 13 residues. The CDR3 sequence is CASSVGEPYEQYF. DNA for the CDR3: TGTGCCAGCAGCGTCGGGGAGCCCTACGAGCAGTACTTC.

V gene TRBV5-4 combines with J gene TRBJ2-7; TRBD1 aligns across 10 bases. CDR1 is SGHNT and CDR2 is YYREEE in the germline V gene (reference sequence). Unmatched junction bases numbered 5, after V lost 4 bases and J lost 1 base. The CDR3 is made up of 15 amino acids. The CDR3: CASSGGGQGSYEQYF. The DNA for the CDR3 is TGTGCCAGCAGCGGAGGGGGACAGGGGTCCTACGAGCAGTACTTC.

The rearrangement uses TRBV7-9 and TRBJ2-7; a possible D gene is TRBD1 (5 bases). CDR3 length: 16 residues. Trimming cost V 5 bases and J 1 base, with 18 bases left between them. Germline CDR1 reads SEHNR; CDR2 reads FQNEAQ (reference sequence). The CDR3 DNA reads as TGTGCCAGCAGCATAATGCAGGGTTCCCTATCCTACGAGCAGTACTTC. It specifies CASSIMQGSLSYEQYF.